This T cell receptor (beta chain) was identified during a study of blood T cells in healthy people across ages. Whole-study results and caveats: Long-lived donors carried more naive CD4+ cells and greater diversity than aged donors. It was found that TCR beta diversity correlated strongly with the percentage of naive T cells.

This clonotype came up a few times. What it binds is unknown. CDR1 LGHNT and CDR2 FRNRAP come from the germline V gene. This CDR3 contains 14 residues. Together with a sample-barcoded 5' primer, a J-beta primer mix was included in a second PCR lasting about 7 to 11 cycles. TCRdb reprocessed the 5' RACE reads via MiXCR and lists one record per CDR3 protein. The sample lists about 500,000 distinct CDR3 sequences, about 24% occurring once. These data were also filed under a second study, of T cells of mothers and their children.

V usage is TRBV12-5 and J usage is TRBJ2-7; TRBD2 matches at 7 bases. The J call is doubtful: the DNA matches TRBJ2-5 better. The source of this sequence is a boy younger than 18 in good health. Sequenced sample: blood. CDR3 protein: CASGLGGGLETQYF. CDR3 DNA sequence: TGTGCTAGTGGTTTGGGGGGAGGGCTAGAGACCCAGTACTTC.